Following are 24 T cell receptor beta chains from one sample sequenced in a study of T cell responses to AZD1222 COVID-19 vaccine (dated by TCRdb to the early 2020s). Libraries were made using the immunoSEQ multiplex PCR assay. In TCRdb, the immuneACCESS table is reduced to in-frame sequences with V and J assigned. These tables do not hold every clone; where another copy was compared, an unresolved V gene accounts for under half, and the others remain unexplained. The sample yields about 160,000 clones; 92% were counted once. The ten largest clones add up to about 4.6% of the sample. Explained via the paper, the time point label denotes: baseline before first vaccination. The treatment or condition tag for this specimen amounts to: meningococcal conjugate vaccine given as trial control. The sample in question was peripheral blood, obtained on day 0 of MenACWY control vaccination. Source of these receptors: an adult in good health.

The chain carries TRBV5-1 and TRBJ2-1; D is unclear. V lost 1 base and J 5 bases, leaving 7 bases between the germline ends. The germline V gene has CDR1 SGHRS and CDR2 YFSETQ. The length of the CDR3 is 13 residues. CDR3 amino acids: CASSLWRDNEQFF. As DNA, the CDR3 is TGCGCCAGCAGCTTGTGGCGCGACAATGAGCAGTTCTTC. The whole variable domain, filled in from reference TRBV5-1 and TRBJ2-1, reads KAGVTQTPRYLIKTRGQQVTLSCSPISGHRSVSWYQQTPGQGLQFLFEYFSETQRNKGNFPGRFSGRQFSNSRSEMNVSTLELGDSALYLCASSLWRDNEQFFGPGTRLTVL.

V is TRBV27 and J is TRBJ2-3; TRBD1 is a possible D gene (6 bases). The V and J ends lost 5 bases and 2 bases respectively, with 17 bases between them. Germline assignment: CDR1 MNHEY and CDR2 SMNVEV (reference sequence). The CDR3 is 16 residues long. CDR3 amino acids: CASSPDRWLSTDTQYF. DNA of the CDR3: TGTGCCAGCAGTCCAGACAGGTGGCTCTCCACAGATACGCAGTATTTT.

The gene calls are TRBV28 and TRBJ1-2; no definite D call. Trimming removed 6 bases from V and 6 bases from J, with 11 bases in between. This CDR3 has 12 amino acids. In germline, CDR1 is MDHEN, CDR2 SYDVKM. The CDR3 sequence: CASSPQGDGYTF. CDR3 DNA sequence: TGTGCCAGCAGCCCCCAAGGAGATGGCTACACCTTC.

V and J are TRBV27 and TRBJ2-7; D perhaps matches TRBD2 (5 bases). The V end lost 6 bases, the J end lost 5 bases, and 17 bases lay between the germline ends. The CDR3 runs to 14 residues. Germline V gives CDR1 MNHEY, CDR2 SMNVEV (reference sequence). The CDR3 DNA is TGTGCCAGCAGGTCACTAGGGAGACTCGACGAGCAGTACTTC. This translates into CASRSLGRLDEQYF.

The chain joins TRBV3-1 (or the pseudogene TRBV3-2) to TRBJ2-5; 9 bases fit TRBD2. CDR3 length: 15 residues. Trimming cost V 5 bases and J 5 bases; bases outside gene matches: 9. Germline assignment: CDR1 LGHDT and CDR2 YNNKEL (reference sequence). The DNA for the CDR3 is TGTGCCAGCAGCGAGGGAGCGGGAGGTCTGGAGACCCAGTACTTC. This codes for CASSEGAGGLETQYF.

J is TRBJ1-4 and V is TRBV6-5; TRBD1 aligns across 7 bases. J lost 8 bases, V lost 2 bases, and 8 bases had no gene match. Germline V CDR1 and CDR2: MNHEY, SVGAGI. The CDR3 spans 15 residues. The CDR3 nucleotides are TGTGCCAGCAGTTACCGGCCCTTGACAGGGGAAAAACTGTTTTTT. Its protein is CASSYRPLTGEKLFF.

This chain connects TRBV7-9 to TRBJ1-2, with a weak D call TRBD1 (5 bases). The CDR3 extends over 13 amino acids. V lost 6 bases, J lost 5 bases, and 13 bases lay in between. Germline values: CDR1 SEHNR, CDR2 FQNEAQ (reference sequence). CDR3: CASSQGAVYGYTF. The CDR3 DNA reads TGTGCCAGCAGTCAAGGGGCCGTATATGGCTACACCTTC. Variable domain in full (rest from reference TRBV7-9 and TRBJ1-2): DTGVSQNPRHKITKRGQNVTFRCDPISEHNRLYWYRQTLGQGPEFLTYFQNEAQLEKSRLLSDRFSAERPKGSFSTLEIQRTEQGDSAMYLCASSQGAVYGYTFGSGTRLTVV.

V gene TRBV7-3 combines with J gene TRBJ2-3; a possible D gene is TRBD2 (5 bases). CDR1 and CDR2 (germline): SGHTA, FQGTGA. Trimming removed 2 bases from V and 0 bases from J, with 12 bases in between. The CDR3 has 16 amino acids. The CDR3 DNA sequence: TGTGCCAGCAGCTTAGGACTTCGAACTAGCACAGATACGCAGTATTTT. Translation: CASSLGLRTSTDTQYF.

The chain combines TRBV4-1 with TRBJ1-4; 7 bases are shared with TRBD1. Unmatched junction bases numbered 14, after V lost 5 bases and J lost 8 bases. The germline CDR1 and CDR2 sequences are MGHRA and YSYEKL. The CDR3 contains 16 residues. The CDR3 loop is CASSAPPTGPGEKLFF. CDR3 DNA: TGCGCCAGCAGCGCCCCCCCGACAGGGCCGGGGGAAAAACTGTTTTTT.

The CDR3 loop is CASSPGTGLRADTQYF. CDR3 bases: TGCGCCAGCAGCCCCGGGACAGGGCTTCGGGCAGATACGCAGTATTTT. The J gene is TRBJ2-3, the V gene TRBV5-1, with 9 nucleotides matching TRBD1. J lost 4 bases, V lost 4 bases, and 10 bases had no gene match. The CDR3 extends over 16 amino acids. CDR1 is SGHRS, CDR2 YFSETQ, per germline.

Only one count was recorded for this clone. The chain is built from TRBV5-1 and TRBJ2-1, with 11 positions matching TRBD2. The CDR3 consists of 14 residues. After removal of 0 bases from V and 13 bases from J, the junction contained 6 bases not matched to a gene. Per the germline V gene, CDR1 is SGHRS and CDR2 is YFSETQ. CDR3 sequence (DNA): TGCGCCAGCAGCTTGGATACTAGCGGGAGCTCCCAGTTCTTC. Amino acid sequence: CASSLDTSGSSQFF.

This clone appeared a single time. The chain combines TRBV7-2 with TRBJ2-5; D is unresolved. Trimming removed 5 bases from V and 4 bases from J, with 8 bases in between. The germline V gene encodes CDR1 SGHTA and CDR2 FQGNSA. The CDR3 totals 12 residues. CDR3 in DNA: TGTGCCAGCAGCCCCCGACGAGAGACCCAGTACTTC. It codes for CASSPRRETQYF. The full variable domain, with the rest looked up from reference TRBV7-2 and TRBJ2-5, is GAGVSQSPSNKVTEKGKDVELRCDPISGHTALYWYRQSLGQGLEFLIYFQGNSAPDKSGLPSDRFSAERTGGSVSTLTIQRTQQEDSAVYLCASSPRRETQYFGPGTRLLVL.

The V gene is TRBV5-1, the J gene TRBJ1-1; D remains ambiguous. From germline, CDR1 is SGHRS and CDR2 YFSETQ. Trimming took 1 base from V and 3 from J, leaving 10 bases between them. The CDR3 sequence is 14 residues long. CDR3 loop: CASSLQDLDTEAFF. Written as DNA, the CDR3 is TGCGCCAGCAGCTTGCAGGATCTCGACACTGAAGCTTTCTTT.

The rearrangement uses TRBV12-3 or TRBV12-4 and TRBJ2-3, with unresolved D. V was pared by 3 bases and J by 1 base, with 5 bases between. This CDR3 contains 13 residues. Here the CDR3 reads CASSFWGTDTQYF. The CDR3 DNA sequence: TGTGCCAGCAGTTTTTGGGGCACAGATACGCAGTATTTT.

The genes are TRBV4-2 and TRBJ2-1; D is unclear. Deletions cut 3 bases from V and 4 bases from J, with 16 bases between. Germline V gives CDR1 LGHNA, CDR2 YNFKEQ. The CDR3 is made up of 16 amino acids. CDR3 in amino acids: CASSQSRRAIYNEQFF. Written as DNA, the CDR3 is TGTGCCAGCAGCCAGTCCCGAAGAGCGATATACAATGAGCAGTTCTTC.

V and J are TRBV7-9 and TRBJ1-2; possible D gene TRBD1, 6 bases. Between the trimmed V and J ends, which lost 2 bases and 9 bases, there was a span of 13 bases. The CDR3 length is 13 residues. Germline assignment: CDR1 SEHNR and CDR2 FQNEAQ (reference sequence). The CDR3 spells CASSLPGDNSYTF. The CDR3 nucleotides are TGTGCCAGCAGCTTACCAGGGGATAATAGCTACACCTTC.

The J gene is TRBJ2-7, the V gene TRBV6-1, with 7 bases that match TRBD1. The CDR3 spans 15 residues. CDR1 and CDR2 (germline): MNHNS, SASEGT. V shed 6 bases and J 1 base; nucleotides not matched to a gene: 9. The CDR3 coding sequence is TGTGCCAGCAGCCACCACCTGGGACAGTCCTACGAGCAGTACTTC. This sequence encodes CASSHHLGQSYEQYF.

The V and J genes are TRBV24-1 and TRBJ2-3, with D unresolved. Trimming shortened V by 4 bases and J by 3 bases, and 4 bases separated the two germline ends. Germline values: CDR1 KGHDR, CDR2 SFDVKD. CDR3 length equals 12 residues. The CDR3 nucleotides are TGTGCCACCAGTGAACGAACAGATACGCAGTATTTT. As protein: CATSERTDTQYF.

V gene TRBV7-3 combines with J gene TRBJ1-1, with D tentatively TRBD1 (6 bases). The germline V and J ends were trimmed by 5 bases and 5 bases, with 15 bases remaining between them. Germline loops: CDR1 SGHTA, CDR2 FQGTGA. The CDR3 runs to 14 residues. This CDR3 reads CASSSSGAGTEAFF. The CDR3 nucleotides read TGTGCCAGCAGCAGCTCAGGGGCGGGTACTGAAGCTTTCTTT.

The chain recombines TRBV9 with TRBJ2-1; D gene ambiguous. Per the germline V gene, CDR1 is SGDLS and CDR2 is YYNGEE. CDR3 length: 13 amino acids. Trimming left V 3 bases short and J 8 bases short, with 12 bases between. The CDR3 reads CASSGFLAYEQFF. The CDR3 nucleotides read TGTGCCAGCAGCGGCTTTTTGGCGTATGAGCAGTTCTTC.

J is TRBJ1-5 and V is TRBV30; D is ambiguous. The ends were cut back, 0 bases at V and 0 bases at J, with 9 bases in the middle. CDR1 is GTSNPN and CDR2 is SVGIG in the germline V gene (reference sequence). The CDR3 has 15 residues. The CDR3 nucleotides are TGTGCCTGGAGTGTGGGAACCGCTAGCAATCAGCCCCAGCATTTT. This gives the protein CAWSVGTASNQPQHF.

The rearrangement links TRBV7-3 to TRBJ2-3; no reliable D call. The length of the CDR3 is 13 residues. In germline, CDR1 is SGHTA, CDR2 FQGTGA. V lost 5 bases and J lost 6, with 12 bases in between. This CDR3 is CASSAHPADTQYF. The CDR3 nucleotides read TGTGCCAGCAGCGCCCACCCTGCGGATACGCAGTATTTT.

This clone appeared a single time. The chain carries TRBV27 and TRBJ2-5; D is ambiguous. CDR1 and CDR2 (germline): MNHEY, SMNVEV (reference sequence). Trimming removed 3 bases from V and 2 bases from J, with 10 bases in between. The CDR3 extends over 14 amino acids. As DNA, the CDR3 is TGTGCCAGCAGTTTCTGGGGAAGTCAAGAGACCCAGTACTTC. This translates into CASSFWGSQETQYF.

The chain employs TRBV30 and TRBJ2-7; 11 positions agree with TRBD1. V lost 8 bases to trimming and J lost 4 bases; unmatched junction nucleotides: 4. The CDR3 is 12 residues long. Germline V gene data show CDR1 as GTSNPN and CDR2 as SVGIG (reference sequence). Written as DNA, the CDR3 is TGTGCCGGGGACAGGGGGAATTACGAGCAGTACTTC. This codes for CAGDRGNYEQYF. Full variable domain (remainder filled in from reference TRBV30 and TRBJ2-7): SQTIHQWPATLVQPVGSPLSLECTVEGTSNPNLYWYRQAAGRGLQLLFYSVGIGQISSEVPQNLSASRPQDRQFILSSKKLLLSDSGFYLCAGDRGNYEQYFGPGTRLTVT.